A single sample gave rise to the 29 T cell receptor beta chains below, sequenced in a study of shared clonotypes between healthy human individuals. Sequenced by immunoSEQ multiplex PCR; TCRdb stores in-frame clones only, minus some. This sample has a few million clones; roughly 92% occur once, and the top ten carry around 0.35%. Sequencing used naive CD4+ T cells from PBMCs. Subset defined: CD45RA+ positively selected. These receptors came from a man aged 18 to 29 in good health. Some clones in this sample may be carry-over from other donors' samples.

As concerns this clone: Other DNA sequences in this sample translate to the same CDR3. The V gene is TRBV11-2, the J gene TRBJ2-5; the D is unclear. Germline CDR1 SGHAT, CDR2 FQNNGV. V shed 1 base and J shed 5 bases, with 8 bases lying between them. CDR3 length: 13 residues. Written as DNA, the CDR3 is TGTGCCAGCAGCTTAGGGGGTGGGGAGACCCAGTACTTC. Translated, it gives CASSLGGGETQYF.

Regarding this clone: Other DNA sequences in the sample encode the same CDR3. The chain employs TRBV19 and TRBJ1-3, with D uncertain. CDR3 length: 14 amino acids. The ends were cut back, 7 bases at V and 0 bases at J, with 10 bases in the middle. Germline CDR1 is LNHDA and CDR2 is SQIVND (reference sequence). CDR3 region: CASTPGSSGNTIYF. The DNA of the CDR3 is TGTGCCAGTACCCCCGGCAGCTCTGGAAACACCATATATTTT.

The chain recombines TRBV28 with TRBJ2-1; 7 nucleotides align to TRBD2. CDR3 size: 17 residues. The ends lost 5 bases at V and 5 bases at J; junction bases unmatched: 15. Germline V gene data show CDR1 as MDHEN and CDR2 as SYDVKM. CDR3 residues: CASSRWRETLAHNEQFF. The CDR3 DNA reads as TGTGCCAGCAGTCGGTGGCGGGAGACATTAGCCCACAATGAGCAGTTCTTC. Full variable domain (rest looked up from reference TRBV28 and TRBJ2-1): DVKVTQSSRYLVKRTGEKVFLECVQDMDHENMFWYRQDPGLGLRLIYFSYDVKMKEKGDIPEGYSVSREKKERFSLILESASTNQTSMYLCASSRWRETLAHNEQFFGPGTRLTVL.

The gene calls are TRBV11-1 and TRBJ1-5; D unclear. The CDR3 has 13 residues. Germline CDR1 and CDR2: SGHAT and FQDESV (reference sequence). V was pared by 3 bases and J by 7 bases, with 10 bases between. CDR3 coding DNA: TGTGCCAGCAGCTTCGGACCCCTACAGCCCCAGCATTTT. Translation: CASSFGPLQPQHF.

The chain combines TRBV5-1 with TRBJ2-2, with unresolved D. The V end lost 2 bases, the J end lost 1 base, and 9 bases lay between the germline ends. Per germline, CDR1 SGHRS and CDR2 YFSETQ. This CDR3 comprises 15 residues. This chain's CDR3 is CASSFTAKNTGELFF. The CDR3 coding sequence is TGCGCCAGCAGCTTCACAGCCAAGAACACCGGGGAGCTGTTTTTT.

The V call is TRBV4-1, the J call TRBJ2-7, with D tentatively TRBD2 (5 bases). The CDR3 has 16 residues. V lost 0 bases to trimming and J lost 4 bases, with 16 bases between them. Germline CDR1 and CDR2: MGHRA and YSYEKL. For the CDR3, the DNA is TGCGCCAGCAGCCAAGATCTAGGGAGAGCGGCGTACGAGCAGTACTTC. Translated: CASSQDLGRAAYEQYF.

This chain joins TRBV28 and TRBJ1-5; TRBD1 aligns across 10 bases. Germline trimming cut 7 bases from V and 0 bases from J; bases unmatched to any gene: 6. CDR3 size: 16 residues. The V gene's germline CDR1 is MDHEN and CDR2 SYDVKM. The DNA of the CDR3 is TGTGCCAGCACGACGGGACAGGGGTATAGCAATCAGCCCCAGCATTTT. The encoded protein is CASTTGQGYSNQPQHF.

For this clone: Other DNA variants within this sample encode the same CDR3. This chain uses TRBV28 with TRBJ1-3, with 7 bases aligning to TRBD1. Germline CDR1 is MDHEN and CDR2 is SYDVKM. CDR3 length: 14 residues. The V gene end was trimmed by 5 bases and the J gene end by 2 bases; junction bases not matched to a gene: 3. This chain's CDR3 is CASSLQGPGNTIYF. The CDR3, as DNA: TGTGCCAGCAGTCTACAGGGGCCTGGAAACACCATATATTTT.

The rearrangement joins TRBV18 to TRBJ1-1; D gene ambiguous. V was pared by 1 base and J by 1 base, with 10 bases between. Germline V CDR1 and CDR2: KGHSH, LQKENI. The CDR3 is 15 residues long. CDR3 amino acids: CASSPLKTANTEAFF. Here the CDR3 DNA reads TGTGCCAGCTCACCACTGAAAACAGCGAACACTGAAGCTTTCTTT. The entire variable domain, with the rest obtained from reference TRBV18 and TRBJ1-1, is as follows: NAGVMQNPRHLVRRRGQEARLRCSPMKGHSHVYWYRQLPEEGLKFMVYLQKENIIDESGMPKERFSAEFPKEGPSILRIQQVVRGDSAAYFCASSPLKTANTEAFFGQGTRLTVV.

The chain couples TRBV27 to TRBJ1-6; D is undetermined. V was shortened by 5 bases and J by 13 bases, with 6 bases between the two germline ends. Germline V gives CDR1 MNHEY, CDR2 SMNVEV (reference sequence). The CDR3 runs to 10 residues. This chain's CDR3 is CASSQKPLHF. For the CDR3, the DNA is TGTGCCAGCAGTCAGAAGCCCCTCCACTTT.

The rearrangement uses TRBV5-6 and TRBJ2-4; D is perhaps TRBD2 (6 bases). This CDR3 contains 16 residues. Germline CDR1 SGHDT, CDR2 YYEEEE. V shed 1 base and J shed 0 bases, with 11 bases lying between them. CDR3 amino acids: CASSLMGGVAKNIQYF. CDR3 nucleotide sequence: TGTGCCAGCAGCTTGATGGGGGGAGTAGCCAAAAACATTCAGTACTTC.

J is TRBJ2-5 and V is TRBV10-1; D uncertain. In germline, CDR1 is WNHNN, CDR2 SYGVQD (reference sequence). The CDR3 loop spans 13 amino acids. Trimming pared 4 bases from V and 7 bases from J, leaving 13 bases between. As DNA, the CDR3 is TGCGCCAGCAGTGCGGACCGCTCCGGGACCCAGTACTTC. It codes for CASSADRSGTQYF.

As regards this clone: This CDR3 is also generated by other DNA sequences in the sample. V and J are TRBV5-1 and TRBJ1-3; 8 positions agree with TRBD1. The CDR3 is 14 residues long. The germline CDR1 and CDR2 sequences are SGHRS and YFSETQ. V shed 4 bases and J 4 bases; nucleotides not matched to a gene: 4. CDR3 sequence reads: CASSTGQGGNTIYF. The CDR3 nucleotides read TGCGCCAGCAGCACCGGACAGGGCGGAAACACCATATATTTT. Based on the CDR3 plus reference TRBV5-1 and TRBJ1-3, the full variable domain is KAGVTQTPRYLIKTRGQQVTLSCSPISGHRSVSWYQQTPGQGLQFLFEYFSETQRNKGNFPGRFSGRQFSNSRSEMNVSTLELGDSALYLCASSTGQGGNTIYFGEGSWLTVV.

This chain uses TRBV25-1 with TRBJ2-3, with D perhaps assigned TRBD1 or TRBD2 (5 bases each). The germline V gene encodes CDR1 MGHDK and CDR2 SYGVNS. The CDR3 totals 15 residues. Trimming stripped 2 bases from V and 6 bases from J, with 15 bases between. CDR3 sequence: CASSEIGREGDTQYF. DNA of the CDR3: TGTGCCAGCAGTGAAATTGGCAGAGAGGGGGATACGCAGTATTTT.

V usage is TRBV2 and J usage is TRBJ1-4; the D is unclear. Deletions cut 6 bases from V and 0 bases from J, with 11 bases between. This CDR3 region has 15 residues. Germline V gene sequence: CDR1 SNHLY, CDR2 FYNNEI. CDR3 amino acids: CASRVSLATNEKLFF. CDR3 bases: TGTGCCAGCAGAGTCAGCTTAGCAACTAATGAAAAACTGTTTTTT.

The rearrangement uses TRBV30 and TRBJ1-5; D possibly corresponds to TRBD1 (6 bases). CDR3 length: 15 residues. V shed 3 bases and J shed 0 bases, with 12 bases lying between them. Germline V CDR1 and CDR2: GTSNPN, SVGIG (reference sequence). CDR3: CAWSGGQYSNQPQHF. CDR3 DNA: TGTGCCTGGAGCGGCGGACAGTATAGCAATCAGCCCCAGCATTTT.

On this clone itself: Other nucleotide sequences from this sample produce the same CDR3. The V gene is TRBV9, the J gene TRBJ2-1, with 9 bases that match TRBD2. This CDR3 comprises 15 residues. Germline CDR1 reads SGDLS; CDR2 reads YYNGEE. Unmatched junction bases numbered 2, after V lost 0 bases and J lost 4 bases. The CDR3 DNA sequence: TGTGCCAGCAGCGTAGATAGCGGGAGATACAATGAGCAGTTCTTC. Translation gives CASSVDSGRYNEQFF.

The chain employs TRBV10-3 and TRBJ2-7, with no clear D. V was cut by 8 bases and J by 6 bases, with 17 bases left in between. Germline values: CDR1 ENHRY, CDR2 SYGVKD. CDR3 length equals 13 residues. The CDR3 region is CAIGPAVGFEQYF. The CDR3 DNA sequence: TGTGCCATCGGGCCTGCGGTGGGTTTCGAGCAGTACTTC.

The V and J genes are TRBV18 and TRBJ2-3; 12 positions match TRBD1. The J segment lost 2 bases and the V segment lost 3 bases, leaving 6 bases of the junction unmatched. CDR3 length equals 17 residues. CDR1 and CDR2 from the germline V gene are KGHSH and LQKENI. The CDR3 coding sequence is TGTGCCAGCTCACCTCCCGGGACAGGGGGCTCCACAGATACGCAGTATTTT. Its translation is CASSPPGTGGSTDTQYF.

This clone has a single count. The junction shows a germline mismatch at one end, possibly a read error. V is TRBV5-1 and J is TRBJ2-1, with 12 bases identical to TRBD2. The germline gives CDR1 SGHRS, CDR2 YFSETQ. The CDR3 extends over 14 amino acids. DNA for the CDR3: TGCGCCAGCAGCTTGTTATCTAGCGGGAGGGCCTCGATCTTC. Protein: CASSLLSSGRASIF.

A note on this clone: This sample includes further DNA sequences coding for the same CDR3. This chain uses TRBV15 with TRBJ1-3; D might be TRBD1 (5 bases). This CDR3 comprises 15 residues. Between the trimmed V and J ends, which lost 0 bases and 3 bases, there was a span of 9 bases. CDR1 is LNHNV, CDR2 YYDKDF, per germline (reference sequence). CDR3: CATSRDRGRGNTIYF. The DNA of the CDR3 is TGTGCCACCAGCAGAGATAGGGGACGTGGAAACACCATATATTTT.

Concerning this clone: Other nucleotide sequences from this sample produce the same CDR3. This chain uses TRBV5-1 with TRBJ2-5; the match to TRBD2 covers 7 bases. The CDR3 sequence is 13 residues long. V lost 4 bases and J lost 4; bases outside the gene matches: 4. Looked up from germline, CDR1 is SGHRS and CDR2 is YFSETQ. In nucleotides, the CDR3 is TGCGCCAGCAGCCCTGGGGGGGGAGAGACCCAGTACTTC. Amino acids: CASSPGGGETQYF.

The chain combines TRBV5-1 with TRBJ2-2, with 11 nucleotides matching TRBD2. Trimming at V came to 5 bases and at J to 5 bases, leaving 5 bases not matched to a gene. CDR1 and CDR2 (germline): SGHRS, YFSETQ. CDR3 length equals 15 residues. CDR3 amino acids: CASRELAGETGELFF. In nucleotides, the CDR3 is TGCGCCAGCAGGGAACTAGCGGGAGAGACCGGGGAGCTGTTTTTT.

This clone was observed a single time. V usage is TRBV28 and J usage is TRBJ2-7; D is undetermined. This CDR3 contains 13 residues. The germline gives CDR1 MDHEN, CDR2 SYDVKM. Trimming removed 2 bases from V and 10 bases from J, with 15 bases in between. CDR3: CASSLKDRVSQYF. In DNA, the CDR3 is TGTGCCAGCAGTTTAAAGGATCGGGTTAGCCAGTACTTC.

This clone was detected only once. V usage is TRBV5-4 and J usage is TRBJ2-2; D gene uncertain. The CDR3 runs 15 residues. Germline CDR1 and CDR2: SGHNT and YYREEE (reference sequence). Trimming stripped 3 bases from V and 0 bases from J, with 9 bases between. CDR3 protein: CASSSRQANTGELFF. As DNA, the CDR3 is TGTGCCAGCAGCTCTAGGCAGGCGAACACCGGGGAGCTGTTTTTT.

The chain couples TRBV28 to TRBJ1-1; no clear D. Trimming stripped 4 bases from V and 6 bases from J, with 9 bases between. In germline, CDR1 is MDHEN, CDR2 SYDVKM. This CDR3 region has 12 residues. DNA of the CDR3: TGTGCCAGCAGTTATCCTTGGGCTGAAGCTTTCTTT. It is translated as CASSYPWAEAFF.

This clone was counted once. The genes are TRBV6-5 and TRBJ2-1, with 7 nucleotides matching TRBD2. The germline CDR1 and CDR2 sequences are MNHEY and SVGAGI. Losses at the gene ends were 0 bases for V and 7 bases for J; bases not matched to a gene: 9. The CDR3 covers 16 residues. The CDR3 sequence is CASSYSRSGRANEQFF. In nucleotides, the CDR3 is TGTGCCAGCAGTTACTCGAGGTCGGGGAGGGCAAATGAGCAGTTCTTC.

The chain recombines TRBV28 with TRBJ2-6; possible D gene TRBD1, 5 bases. CDR3 length equals 19 residues. Germline loops: CDR1 MDHEN, CDR2 SYDVKM. The V end lost 5 bases, the J end lost 1 base, and 21 bases lay between the germline ends. In nucleotides, the CDR3 is TGTGCCAGCAGTACAAGGCACAAGGGTGGGGCATCTGGGGCCAACGTCCTGACTTTC. Its protein is CASSTRHKGGASGANVLTF.

Comment on this clone: In the same sample, other DNA sequences code for this CDR3. J is TRBJ2-5 and V is TRBV5-1; D might be TRBD1 (5 bases). This CDR3 spans 13 amino acids. The V gene lost 2 bases and the J gene lost 5 bases, with 10 bases spanning the gap. The germline V gene encodes CDR1 SGHRS and CDR2 YFSETQ. DNA of the CDR3: TGCGCCAGCAGCTTAGGGGCAACTGAGACCCAGTACTTC. It codes for CASSLGATETQYF.